This entry is about one T cell receptor (beta chain). Its antigen is still unknown. A much larger clonotype is one base distant, so this may be a read error. These data belong to a study of T cells in Graves' hyperthyroidism and ophthalmopathy (dated by TCRdb to the late 2010s). With regard to the full study: Peripheral blood samples were taken at the time of initial diagnosis, prior to any treatment. According to the paper, TCR Vbeta CDR3 sequencing was carried out on around 140 peripheral blood samples, which came from fewer than 50 ophthalmopathy, about 75 hyperthyroidism and roughly 17 progressor patients. After sampling, hyperthyroidism patients received methimazole starting at 30 mg daily, and ophthalmopathy patients received high-dose intravenous methylprednisolone. To identify distinguishing TCR V-J signatures, a discovery cohort of about a hundred patients was used, comprising 43 with Graves' ophthalmopathy and approximately 57 with stable Graves' hyperthyroidism. Prospective prediction of ophthalmopathy was tested in an independent validation cohort of some 19 hyperthyroidism patients and 17 patients who later progressed to ophthalmopathy. The roughly 90 discovery patients were divided at random into training and test sets in a 7:3 ratio. In addition, the study compared T-cell repertoires in thyroid tissue and in blood from several Graves' hyperthyroidism patients. General study outcomes and caveats: No statistical method was used to fix the sample size in advance, and group allocation was not hidden from the investigators. In validation, progression to ophthalmopathy was predicted by the model with almost 71% sensitivity and roughly 76% specificity, a median of roughly six months before onset. In cross-validation, a model built on a 13 V-J signature told ophthalmopathy apart from stable hyperthyroidism with about 90% sensitivity and about 81% specificity, and in testing the same model reached 80%/75%. Most expanded thyroid clonotypes (frequency above 0.001) were also detected in blood, suggesting blood repertoires may reflect thyroid immune responses.

Stable Graves' hyperthyroidism was defined as the absence of progression to ophthalmopathy over 18 months of follow-up. Hyperthyroidism patients were aged 18 to 65 years and newly diagnosed, with disease duration of less than 2 months. Exclusion was applied to patients with uncontrolled infections, other autoimmune diseases, pregnancy or lactation. Diagnoses relied on clinical symptoms, serum thyroxine and TRAb, thyroid ultrasound and orbital computed tomography. Ficoll-Paque density gradient centrifugation was used to isolate PBMCs from around 10 ml of fresh peripheral blood. Total RNA was extracted with Trizol reagent, and quality was checked on an Agilent 2100 Bioanalyzer. For CDR1 and CDR2, the germline V gene lists SGDLS and YYNGEE. V trim: 4 bases; J trim: 1 base; unmatched bases: 8. The CDR3 starts with the cysteine, ends with the phenylalanine, and has 17 residues. Here the CDR3 DNA is all that survives: 51 bases in frame from base 1.

The TCR beta CDR3 regions were amplified from the RNA transcripts. A first-round RT-PCR of the TCR CDR3 used the HTBI primer set with the Qiagen OneStep RT-PCR kit. A second multiplex PCR round built the libraries, followed by size selection and purification. Paired-end sequencing of the libraries was performed with 100 bp reads on an Illumina HiSeq2000. In the source study's methods: Raw data were processed with SOAPnuke, discarding reads with adapters, uncalled bases, mean Phred below 15, or no exact constant-primer or identifier match. High-quality paired reads were merged with COPE v1.2.5, and unique nucleotide sequences were defined as clonotypes. Clonotypes were aligned to IMGT TRBV, TRBD and TRBJ reference segments using MiTCR v1.1. The analysis was restricted to V-J combinations with a frequency above 0.0001, which together covered approximately 99% of the repertoires. A TCS score was defined as the ratio between F50 (clonal expansion) and ExV (chaos), using BLOSUM62-based TCRdist between CDR3 peptides within each V-J. Welch's t-statistics and random forest reduced 500 to 550 V-J features to roughly 13, which were used in a naive Bayes classifier (R e1071). The raw public data were reprocessed by TCRdb itself: fastp quality trimming at Q25, MiXCR clonotype calling, in-frame beta chains only. Every entry covers one CDR3 protein and lists the most common genes and DNA from its rows. The V and J calls reflect TCRdb's pipeline rather than the authors' work. The sample includes roughly 700,000 distinct CDR3 sequences, with roughly 17% observed a single time. The ten largest clones capture roughly 15% of the sample.

The V gene is TRBV9 and the J gene is TRBJ2-6; 7 bases in the middle match TRBD1. The sequence derives from a man aged 50 to 60 with Graves' hyperthyroidism. The sequencing sample was made of blood. The CDR3 reads as follows: CASSSRTGGSGANVLTF. The nucleotide sequence reads as follows: TGTGCCAGCAGCTCACGGACAGGCGGTTCTGGGGCCAACGTCCTGACTTTC.